This is a list of T cell receptor beta chains from one sample in a study of long-term antiretroviral therapy in people with HIV. Using immunoSEQ multiplex PCR, the repertoire was profiled, and TCRdb retains in-frame clones only, with some absent. The sample holds 17,000 or so clones; over 75% are singletons and the top ten take approximately 9.5%. The sample here was unsorted PBMCs, taken 0.3 years after starting antiretroviral therapy. These receptors all stem from a man between 18 and 35 years old with HIV. Both conserved end residues are part of each CDR3. The D gene is left open where the match is weak. A clone size is listed for some rows: how often the clone was seen (once, few, many), or a class if it is expanded.

v_call	d_call	j_call	clone_size	cdr3_aa	cdr3_nt
TRBV2	TRBD1	TRBJ1-6	NA	CASSEAGQGNLRGSPLHF	TGTGCCAGCAGTGAAGCGGGACAGGGGAATCTTCGGGGTTCACCCCTCCACTTT
TRBV19	TRBD1	TRBJ2-1	once	CASSIRGQVYNEQFF	TGTGCCAGTAGTATAAGGGGACAGGTATACAATGAGCAGTTCTTC
TRBV28	NA	TRBJ2-4	NA	CASSSLGGLGGGNIQYF	TGTGCCAGCAGTTCCCTTGGGGGGTTGGGTGGGGGAAACATTCAGTACTTC
TRBV2	TRBD1	TRBJ2-3	NA	CASRATGAEGTDTQYF	TGTGCCAGCAGGGCGACAGGGGCGGAAGGCACAGATACGCAGTATTTT
TRBV7-3	NA	TRBJ2-3	NA	CASSRGRGTDTQYF	TGTGCCAGCAGCCGGGGACGAGGCACAGATACGCAGTATTTT
TRBV19	NA	TRBJ2-5	NA	CASIGGEETQYF	TGTGCCAGTATAGGAGGGGAAGAGACCCAGTACTTC
TRBV14	NA	TRBJ2-7	NA	CASSQGAYEQYF	TGTGCCAGCAGCCAAGGGGCTTACGAGCAGTACTTC
TRBV7-3	NA	TRBJ2-5	NA	CASSQGIAGQETQYF	TGTGCCAGCAGCCAAGGCATCGCGGGGCAAGAGACCCAGTACTTC
TRBV6-6	TRBD1	TRBJ2-3	NA	CASSHIGQGLTDTQYF	TGTGCCAGCAGCCATATCGGACAGGGGCTAACAGATACGCAGTATTTT
TRBV11-2	TRBD1	TRBJ1-1	NA	CASSSSDRGNTEAFF	TGTGCCAGCAGCTCTTCAGACAGGGGGAACACTGAAGCTTTCTTT
TRBV6-1	NA	TRBJ1-4	NA	CASNLGATNEKLFF	TGTGCCTCTAATCTGGGAGCAACTAATGAAAAACTGTTTTTT
TRBV19	TRBD1	TRBJ2-5	NA	CASSIGDRVGETQYF	TGTGCCAGTAGTATCGGGGACAGGGTGGGAGAGACCCAGTACTTC
TRBV6-1	TRBD2	TRBJ2-3	NA	CACLAGGQGTDTQYF	TGTGCCTGTCTCGCGGGGGGGCAGGGCACAGATACGCAGTATTTT
TRBV7-9	TRBD2	TRBJ2-1	NA	CASSLTSGGAHEQFF	TGTGCCAGCAGCTTAACTAGCGGGGGGGCCCATGAGCAGTTCTTC
TRBV28	TRBD2	TRBJ2-7	NA	CASSPGGQEAYEQYF	TGTGCCAGCAGCCCGGGAGGCCAGGAGGCATACGAGCAGTACTTC
TRBV18	TRBD1	TRBJ2-2	NA	CASSPPGTGNTGELFF	TGTGCCAGCTCACCACCCGGGACAGGCAACACCGGGGAGCTGTTTTTT
TRBV7-3	NA	TRBJ1-1	NA	CASSPGPGANTEAFF	TGTGCCAGCAGCCCGGGGCCAGGGGCGAACACTGAAGCTTTCTTT
TRBV18	NA	TRBJ1-2	NA	CASSPPSVDYGYTF	TGTGCCAGCTCACCGCCATCTGTAGACTATGGCTACACCTTC
TRBV7-8	NA	TRBJ2-1	once	CASSFTLAPGFDEQFF	TGTGCCAGCAGCTTTACTCTTGCCCCAGGATTCGATGAGCAGTTCTTC
TRBV2	NA	TRBJ2-1	once	CASSRDFNNEQFF	TGTGCCAGCAGCCGGGACTTCAACAATGAGCAGTTCTTC
TRBV10-3	NA	TRBJ2-2	NA	CAISESGERELFF	TGTGCCATCAGTGAGTCAGGGGAGCGGGAGCTGTTTTTT
TRBV28	NA	TRBJ2-5	NA	CASSHIIARETQYF	TGTGCCAGCAGTCATATTATAGCGCGAGAGACCCAGTACTTC
TRBV5-1	NA	TRBJ1-6	NA	CASSLDGQPYSPLHF	TGCGCCAGCAGCTTGGACGGACAGCCCTATTCACCCCTCCACTTT
TRBV6-1	NA	TRBJ1-5	NA	CASSVGQPQHF	TGTGCCAGCAGTGTAGGTCAGCCCCAGCATTTT
TRBV5-1	TRBD1	TRBJ2-5	NA	CASSSDRGRKQETQYF	TGCGCCAGCAGCTCAGACAGGGGCCGAAAACAAGAGACCCAGTACTTC
TRBV7-2	TRBD2	TRBJ2-3	NA	CASSLNPGLATTDTQYF	TGTGCCAGCAGCTTGAACCCGGGACTAGCAACAACAGATACGCAGTATTTT
TRBV19	NA	TRBJ2-3	NA	CASSIASSTDTQYF	TGTGCCAGTAGTATAGCGTCTAGCACAGATACGCAGTATTTT
TRBV10-1	NA	TRBJ2-1	few	CASSLGVDEQFF	TGCGCCAGCAGCCTAGGGGTAGATGAGCAGTTCTTC
TRBV10-3	NA	TRBJ1-1	NA	CAISERGREFTEAFF	TGTGCCATCAGTGAAAGGGGCAGGGAGTTCACTGAAGCTTTCTTT
TRBV2	NA	TRBJ1-5	NA	CASSEEGPFQSAQPQHF	TGTGCCAGCAGTGAAGAGGGACCCTTCCAATCAGCCCAGCCCCAGCATTTT
TRBV5-4	NA	TRBJ1-2	NA	CASSFGDTGANYGYTF	TGTGCCAGCAGCTTCGGGGACACAGGAGCTAACTATGGCTACACCTTC
TRBV13	TRBD1	TRBJ1-3	NA	CASSSRTGSGNTIYF	TGTGCCAGCAGCTCCAGGACAGGCTCTGGAAACACCATATATTTT
TRBV28	TRBD2	TRBJ2-7	NA	CASSSAGGVYEQYF	TGTGCCAGCAGTTCGGCCGGGGGGGTGTACGAGCAGTACTTC
TRBV18	TRBD1	TRBJ1-5	NA	CASSPGQGGDQPQHF	TGTGCCAGCTCACCCGGACAGGGAGGGGACCAGCCCCAGCATTTT
TRBV7-2	NA	TRBJ2-3	NA	CASSLEANGHGTDTQYF	TGTGCCAGCAGCTTAGAAGCTAACGGCCATGGGACAGATACGCAGTATTTT
TRBV6-5	NA	TRBJ1-5	once	CASSYKVTSNQPQHF	TGTGCCAGCAGTTACAAGGTTACCAGCAATCAGCCCCAGCATTTT
TRBV28	TRBD1	TRBJ1-2	NA	CASSLRRDRGWDYGYTF	TGTGCCAGCAGTTTAAGGCGGGACAGGGGTTGGGACTATGGCTACACCTTC
TRBV5-1	NA	TRBJ1-2	NA	CASRSDYGYTF	TGCGCCAGCAGGTCGGACTATGGCTACACCTTC
TRBV2	NA	TRBJ2-5	once	CASSDFPGAETQYF	TGTGCCAGCAGTGATTTCCCGGGGGCGGAGACCCAGTACTTC